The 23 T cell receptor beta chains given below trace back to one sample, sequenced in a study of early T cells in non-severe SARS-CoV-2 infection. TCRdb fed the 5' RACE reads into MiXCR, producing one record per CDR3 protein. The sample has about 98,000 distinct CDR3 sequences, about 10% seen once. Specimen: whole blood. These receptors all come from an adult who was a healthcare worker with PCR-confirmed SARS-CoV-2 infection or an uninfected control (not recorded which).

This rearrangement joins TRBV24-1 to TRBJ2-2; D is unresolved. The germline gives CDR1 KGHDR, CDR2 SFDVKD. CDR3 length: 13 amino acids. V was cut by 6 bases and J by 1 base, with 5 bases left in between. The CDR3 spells CATSSRNTGELFF. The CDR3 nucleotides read TGTGCCACCAGTTCTCGGAACACCGGGGAGCTGTTTTTT.

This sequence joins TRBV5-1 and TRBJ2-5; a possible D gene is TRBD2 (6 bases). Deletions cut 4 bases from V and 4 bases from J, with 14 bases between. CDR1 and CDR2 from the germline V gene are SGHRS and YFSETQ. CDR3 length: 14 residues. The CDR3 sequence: CASSITGRGETQYF. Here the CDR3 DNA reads TGCGCCAGCAGCATCACCGGGAGAGGAGAGACCCAGTACTTC. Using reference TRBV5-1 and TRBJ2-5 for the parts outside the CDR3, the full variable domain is KAGVTQTPRYLIKTRGQQVTLSCSPISGHRSVSWYQQTPGQGLQFLFEYFSETQRNKGNFPGRFSGRQFSNSRSEMNVSTLELGDSALYLCASSITGRGETQYFGPGTRLLVL.

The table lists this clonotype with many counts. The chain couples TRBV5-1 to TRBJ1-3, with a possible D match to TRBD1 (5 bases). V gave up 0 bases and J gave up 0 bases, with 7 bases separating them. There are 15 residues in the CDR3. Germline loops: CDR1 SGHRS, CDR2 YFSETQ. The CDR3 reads CASSLVGGSGNTIYF. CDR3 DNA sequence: TGCGCCAGCAGCTTGGTGGGGGGCTCTGGAAACACCATATATTTT.

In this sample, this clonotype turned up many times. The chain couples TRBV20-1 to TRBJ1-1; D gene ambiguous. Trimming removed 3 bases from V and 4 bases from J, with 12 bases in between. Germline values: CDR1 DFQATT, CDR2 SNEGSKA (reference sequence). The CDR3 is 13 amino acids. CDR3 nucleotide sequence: TGCAGTGCTAGGGGTGGGGAGATCACTGAAGCTTTCTTT. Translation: CSARGGEITEAFF.

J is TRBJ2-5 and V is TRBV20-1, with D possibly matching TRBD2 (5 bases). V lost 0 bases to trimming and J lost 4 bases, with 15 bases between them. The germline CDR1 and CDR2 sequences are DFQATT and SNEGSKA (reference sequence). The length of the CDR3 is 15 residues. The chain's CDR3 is CSARDPSRRRETQYF. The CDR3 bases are TGCAGTGCTAGAGATCCCAGCAGGAGGAGAGAGACCCAGTACTTC.

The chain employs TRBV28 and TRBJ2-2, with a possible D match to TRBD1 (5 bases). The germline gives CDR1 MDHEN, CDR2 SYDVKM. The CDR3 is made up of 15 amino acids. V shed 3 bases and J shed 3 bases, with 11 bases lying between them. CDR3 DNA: TGTGCCAGCAGTTTGGATCAGGGATACACCGGGGAGCTGTTTTTT. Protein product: CASSLDQGYTGELFF.

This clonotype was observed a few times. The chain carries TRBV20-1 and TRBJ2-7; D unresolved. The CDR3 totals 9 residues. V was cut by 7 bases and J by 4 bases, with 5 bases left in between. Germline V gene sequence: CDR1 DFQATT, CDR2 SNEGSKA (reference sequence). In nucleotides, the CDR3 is TGCAGTGTTGGGTACGAGCAGTACTTC. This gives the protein CSVGYEQYF.

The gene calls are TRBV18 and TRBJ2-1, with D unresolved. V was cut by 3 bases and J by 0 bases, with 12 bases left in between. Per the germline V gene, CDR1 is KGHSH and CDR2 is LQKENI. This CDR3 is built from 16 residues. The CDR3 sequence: CASSPGARSSYNEQFF. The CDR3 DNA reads TGTGCCAGCTCACCGGGCGCCCGAAGCTCCTACAATGAGCAGTTCTTC.

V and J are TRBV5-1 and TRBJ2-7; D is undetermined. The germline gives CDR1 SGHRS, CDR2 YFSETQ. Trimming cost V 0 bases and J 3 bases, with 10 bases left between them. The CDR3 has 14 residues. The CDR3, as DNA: TGCGCCAGCAGCTTGGCCCCATCTAACTACGAGCAGTACTTC. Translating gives CASSLAPSNYEQYF.

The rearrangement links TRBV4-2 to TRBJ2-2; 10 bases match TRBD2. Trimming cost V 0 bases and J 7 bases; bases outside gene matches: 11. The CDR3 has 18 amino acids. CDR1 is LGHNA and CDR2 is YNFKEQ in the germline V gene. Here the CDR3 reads CASSQDGSGRAQVGELFF. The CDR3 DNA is TGTGCCAGCAGCCAAGATGGGAGCGGGAGGGCCCAGGTCGGGGAGCTGTTTTTT.

The CDR3 region has the DNA TGTGCCAGTCGGCGGGGTTCCTACGAGCAGTACTTC. It specifies CASRRGSYEQYF. V and J are TRBV6-5 and TRBJ2-7; a weak D match, TRBD2 (6 bases). Germline V gene data show CDR1 as MNHEY and CDR2 as SVGAGI. The CDR3 runs to 12 residues. With 9 bases removed from V and 1 base from J, the gap between germline ends came to 10 bases.

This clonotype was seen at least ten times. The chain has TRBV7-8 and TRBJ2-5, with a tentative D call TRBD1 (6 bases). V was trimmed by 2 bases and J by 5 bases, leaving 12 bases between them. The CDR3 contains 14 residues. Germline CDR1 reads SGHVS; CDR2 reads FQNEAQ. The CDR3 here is CASSLSGVRETQYF. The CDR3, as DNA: TGTGCCAGCAGCTTATCAGGGGTCAGGGAGACCCAGTACTTC.

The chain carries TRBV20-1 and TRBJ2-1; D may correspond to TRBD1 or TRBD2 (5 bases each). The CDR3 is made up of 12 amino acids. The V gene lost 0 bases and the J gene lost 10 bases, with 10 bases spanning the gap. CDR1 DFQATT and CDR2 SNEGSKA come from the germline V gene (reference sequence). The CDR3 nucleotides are TGCAGTGCTAGAGATGGGACGACGGAGCAGTTCTTC. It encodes CSARDGTTEQFF.

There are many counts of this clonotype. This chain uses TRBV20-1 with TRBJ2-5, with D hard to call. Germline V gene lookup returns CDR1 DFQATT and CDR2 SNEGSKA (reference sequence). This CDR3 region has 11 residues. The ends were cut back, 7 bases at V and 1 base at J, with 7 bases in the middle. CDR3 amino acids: CSGQVQETQYF. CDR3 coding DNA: TGCAGTGGTCAGGTCCAAGAGACCCAGTACTTC.

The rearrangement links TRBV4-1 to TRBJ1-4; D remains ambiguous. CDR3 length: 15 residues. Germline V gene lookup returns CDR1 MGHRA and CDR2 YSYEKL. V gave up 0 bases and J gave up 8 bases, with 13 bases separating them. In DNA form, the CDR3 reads TGCGCCAGCAGCCAAGAAGGATCTTTTCGGGAAAAACTGTTTTTT. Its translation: CASSQEGSFREKLFF.

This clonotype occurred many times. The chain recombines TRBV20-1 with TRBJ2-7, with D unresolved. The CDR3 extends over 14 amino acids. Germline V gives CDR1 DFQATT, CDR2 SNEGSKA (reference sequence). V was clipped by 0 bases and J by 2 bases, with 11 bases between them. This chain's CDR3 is CSARDGSSPYEQYF. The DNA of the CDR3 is TGCAGTGCTAGAGATGGCAGTTCCCCCTACGAGCAGTACTTC.

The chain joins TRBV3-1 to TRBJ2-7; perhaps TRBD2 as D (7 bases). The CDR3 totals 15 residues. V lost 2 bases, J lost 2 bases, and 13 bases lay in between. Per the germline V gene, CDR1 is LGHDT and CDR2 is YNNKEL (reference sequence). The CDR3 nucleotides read TGTGCCAGCAGCCAATTGAGGGGGGGTCCCTACGAGCAGTACTTC. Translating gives CASSQLRGGPYEQYF.

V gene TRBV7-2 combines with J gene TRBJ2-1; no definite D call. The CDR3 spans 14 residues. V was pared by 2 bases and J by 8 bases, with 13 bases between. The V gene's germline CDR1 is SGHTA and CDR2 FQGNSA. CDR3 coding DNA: TGTGCCAGCAGCTTACCGGCCCCTGGGCATGAGCAGTTCTTC. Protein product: CASSLPAPGHEQFF.

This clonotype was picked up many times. For the CDR3, the DNA is TGCAGCCTGGAGGGGGATAGCACAGATACGCAGTATTTT. Translating gives CSLEGDSTDTQYF. The rearrangement joins TRBV29-1 to TRBJ2-3; D tentatively reads TRBD1 or TRBD2 (6 bases each). The CDR3 consists of 13 residues. Per the germline V gene, CDR1 is SQVTM and CDR2 is ANQGSEA. The V gene lost 8 bases and the J gene lost 0 bases, with 12 bases spanning the gap.

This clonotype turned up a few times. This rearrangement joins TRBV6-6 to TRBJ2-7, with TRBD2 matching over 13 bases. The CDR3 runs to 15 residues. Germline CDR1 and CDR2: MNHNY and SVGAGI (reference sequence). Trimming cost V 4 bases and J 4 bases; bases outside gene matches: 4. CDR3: CASSLTSGGRYEQYF. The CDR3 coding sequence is TGTGCCAGCAGTTTGACTAGCGGGGGGCGGTACGAGCAGTACTTC.

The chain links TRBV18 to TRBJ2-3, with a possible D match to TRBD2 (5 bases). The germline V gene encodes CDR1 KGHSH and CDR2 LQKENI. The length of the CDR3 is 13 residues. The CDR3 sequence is CETAAGRTDTQYF. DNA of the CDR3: TGTGAAACAGCGGCAGGCCGCACAGATACGCAGTATTTT.

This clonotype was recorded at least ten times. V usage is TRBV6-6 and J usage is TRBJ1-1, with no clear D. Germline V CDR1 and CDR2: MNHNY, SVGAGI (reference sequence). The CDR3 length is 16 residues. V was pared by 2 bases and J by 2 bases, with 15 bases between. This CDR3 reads CASSYDPGYTNTEAFF. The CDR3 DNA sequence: TGTGCCAGCAGTTACGACCCAGGATATACTAACACTGAAGCTTTCTTT.

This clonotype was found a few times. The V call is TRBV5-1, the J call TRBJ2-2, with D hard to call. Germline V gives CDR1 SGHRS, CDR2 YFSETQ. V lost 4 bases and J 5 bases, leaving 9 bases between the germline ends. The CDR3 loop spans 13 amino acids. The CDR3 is CASSLSWTGELFF. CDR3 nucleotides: TGCGCCAGCAGCCTGTCTTGGACCGGGGAGCTGTTTTTT.